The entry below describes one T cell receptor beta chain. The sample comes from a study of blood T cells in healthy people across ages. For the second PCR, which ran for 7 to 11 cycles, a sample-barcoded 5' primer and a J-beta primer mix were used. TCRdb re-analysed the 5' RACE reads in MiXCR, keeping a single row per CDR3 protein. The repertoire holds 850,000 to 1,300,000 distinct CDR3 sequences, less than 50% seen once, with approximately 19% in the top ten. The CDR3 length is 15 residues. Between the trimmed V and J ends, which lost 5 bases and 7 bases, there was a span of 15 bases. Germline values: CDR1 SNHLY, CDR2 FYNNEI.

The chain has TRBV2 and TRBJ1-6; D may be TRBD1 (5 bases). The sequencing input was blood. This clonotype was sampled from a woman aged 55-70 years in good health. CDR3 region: CASSLVQEGNSPLHF. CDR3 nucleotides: TGTGCCAGCAGTCTAGTACAGGAGGGGAATTCACCCCTCCACTTT.